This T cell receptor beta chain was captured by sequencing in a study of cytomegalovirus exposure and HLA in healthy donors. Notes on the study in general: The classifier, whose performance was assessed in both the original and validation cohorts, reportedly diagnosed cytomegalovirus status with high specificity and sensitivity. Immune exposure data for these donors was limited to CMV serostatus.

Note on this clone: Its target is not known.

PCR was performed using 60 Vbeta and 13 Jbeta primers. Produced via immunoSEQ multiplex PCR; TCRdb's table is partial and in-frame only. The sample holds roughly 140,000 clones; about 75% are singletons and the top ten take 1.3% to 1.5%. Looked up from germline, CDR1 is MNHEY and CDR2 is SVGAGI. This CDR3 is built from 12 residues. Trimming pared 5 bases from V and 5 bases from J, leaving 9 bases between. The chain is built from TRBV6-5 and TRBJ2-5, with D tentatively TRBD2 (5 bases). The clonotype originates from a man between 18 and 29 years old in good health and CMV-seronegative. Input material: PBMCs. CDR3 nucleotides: TGTGCCAGCAGTGGAGGAGAGGAGACCCAGTACTTC. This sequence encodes CASSGGEETQYF.